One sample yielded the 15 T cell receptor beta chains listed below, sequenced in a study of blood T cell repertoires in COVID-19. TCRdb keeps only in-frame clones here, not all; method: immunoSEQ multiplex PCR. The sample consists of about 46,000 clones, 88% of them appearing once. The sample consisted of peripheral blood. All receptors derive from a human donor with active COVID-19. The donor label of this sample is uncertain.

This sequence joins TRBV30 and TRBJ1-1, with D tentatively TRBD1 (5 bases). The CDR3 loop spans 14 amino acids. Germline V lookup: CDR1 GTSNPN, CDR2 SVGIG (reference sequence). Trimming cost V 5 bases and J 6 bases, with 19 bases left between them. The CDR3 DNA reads TGTGCCTGGGGGGCCGATGGACAAGGCGCTGAAGCTTTCTTT. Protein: CAWGADGQGAEAFF.

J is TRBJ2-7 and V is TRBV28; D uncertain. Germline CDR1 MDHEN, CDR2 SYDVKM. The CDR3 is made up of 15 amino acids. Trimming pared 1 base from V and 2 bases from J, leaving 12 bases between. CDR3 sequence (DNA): TGTGCCAGCAGTTTATTGGCCACCTTACCCTACGAGCAGTACTTC. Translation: CASSLLATLPYEQYF. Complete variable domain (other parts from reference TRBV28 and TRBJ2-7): DVKVTQSSRYLVKRTGEKVFLECVQDMDHENMFWYRQDPGLGLRLIYFSYDVKMKEKGDIPEGYSVSREKKERFSLILESASTNQTSMYLCASSLLATLPYEQYFGPGTRLTVT.

For the CDR3, the DNA is TGTGCCACCAGTGACCCGACAGTTACCCCCTACGAGCAGTACTTC. Its translation: CATSDPTVTPYEQYF. The chain combines TRBV24-1 with TRBJ2-7; a possible D gene is TRBD1 (5 bases). The V end was cut by 4 bases, the J end by 2 bases, with 14 bases between. The CDR3 has 15 amino acids. Germline V gives CDR1 KGHDR, CDR2 SFDVKD.

The CDR3 nucleotides read TGTGCCAGTAGGAATACGGACTGGAGCACAGATACGCAGTATTTT. Translating it yields CASRNTDWSTDTQYF. This sequence joins TRBV19 and TRBJ2-3; tentative D call: TRBD2 (5 bases). The CDR3 spans 15 residues. Germline CDR1 and CDR2: LNHDA and SQIVND (reference sequence). The V and J ends lost 6 bases and 0 bases respectively, with 13 bases between them.

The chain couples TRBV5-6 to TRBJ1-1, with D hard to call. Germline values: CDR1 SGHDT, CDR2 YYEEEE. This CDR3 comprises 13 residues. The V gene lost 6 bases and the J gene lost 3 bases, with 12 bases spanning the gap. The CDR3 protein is CASTLVQDTEAFF. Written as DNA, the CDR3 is TGTGCCAGCACCCTTGTTCAGGACACTGAAGCTTTCTTT.

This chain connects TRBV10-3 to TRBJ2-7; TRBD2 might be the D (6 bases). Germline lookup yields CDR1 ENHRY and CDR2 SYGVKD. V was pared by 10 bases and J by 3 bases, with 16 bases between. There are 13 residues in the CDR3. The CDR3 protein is CATREASNYEQYF. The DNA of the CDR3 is TGTGCCACCAGGGAGGCTAGCAACTACGAGCAGTACTTC.

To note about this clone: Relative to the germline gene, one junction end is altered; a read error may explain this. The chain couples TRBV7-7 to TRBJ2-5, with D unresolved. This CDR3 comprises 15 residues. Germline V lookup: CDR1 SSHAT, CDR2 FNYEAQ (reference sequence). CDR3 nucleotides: TGTGCTAGCAGCTTAGAAGCGTCGATGGTGGAGACCCAGTACTTC. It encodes CASSLEASMVETQYF. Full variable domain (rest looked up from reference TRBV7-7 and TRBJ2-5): GAGVSQSPRYKVTKRGQDVTLRCDPISSHATLYWYQQALGQGPEFLTYFNYEAQPDKSGLPSDRFSAERPEGSISTLTIQRTEQRDSAMYRCASSLEASMVETQYFGPGTRLLVL.

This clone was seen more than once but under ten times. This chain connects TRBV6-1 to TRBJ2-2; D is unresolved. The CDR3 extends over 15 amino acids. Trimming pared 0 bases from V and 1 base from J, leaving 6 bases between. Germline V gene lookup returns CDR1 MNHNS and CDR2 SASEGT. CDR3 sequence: CASSEARVNTGELFF. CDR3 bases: TGTGCCAGCAGTGAAGCGCGCGTGAACACCGGGGAGCTGTTTTTT.

The CDR3 loop reads CASSSPTGPYGYTF. The CDR3 region has the DNA TGTGCCAGCAGCTCGCCGACAGGCCCCTATGGCTACACCTTC. The V and J genes are TRBV5-4 and TRBJ1-2; D is perhaps TRBD1 (6 bases). V was cut by 3 bases and J by 4 bases, with 13 bases left in between. In germline, CDR1 is SGHNT, CDR2 YYREEE (reference sequence). The CDR3 has 14 amino acids.

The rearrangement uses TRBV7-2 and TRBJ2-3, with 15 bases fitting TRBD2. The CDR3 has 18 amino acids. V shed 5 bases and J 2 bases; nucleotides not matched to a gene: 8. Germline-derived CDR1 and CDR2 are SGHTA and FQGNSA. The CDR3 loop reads CASSLRGTSGRSTDTQYF. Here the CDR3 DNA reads TGTGCCAGCAGCCTACGTGGGACTAGCGGGAGGTCCACAGATACGCAGTATTTT.

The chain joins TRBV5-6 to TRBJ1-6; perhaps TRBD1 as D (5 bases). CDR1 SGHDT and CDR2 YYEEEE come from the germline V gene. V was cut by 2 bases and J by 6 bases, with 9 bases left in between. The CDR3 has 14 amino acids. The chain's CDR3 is CASSLLTANSPLHF. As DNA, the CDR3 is TGTGCCAGCAGCTTATTGACAGCTAATTCACCCCTCCACTTT.

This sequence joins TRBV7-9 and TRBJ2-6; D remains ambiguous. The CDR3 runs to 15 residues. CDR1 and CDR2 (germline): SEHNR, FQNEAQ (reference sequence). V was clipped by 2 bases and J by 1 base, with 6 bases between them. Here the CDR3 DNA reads TGTGCCAGCAGCTTACTCGGGTCTGGGGCCAACGTCCTGACTTTC. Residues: CASSLLGSGANVLTF.

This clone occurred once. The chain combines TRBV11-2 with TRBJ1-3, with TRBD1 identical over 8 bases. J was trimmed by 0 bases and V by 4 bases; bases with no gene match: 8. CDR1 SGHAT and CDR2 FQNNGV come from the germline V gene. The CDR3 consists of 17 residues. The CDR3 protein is CASSWRQGLSSGNTIYF. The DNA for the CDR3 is TGTGCCAGCAGCTGGAGACAGGGGCTAAGCTCTGGAAACACCATATATTTT.

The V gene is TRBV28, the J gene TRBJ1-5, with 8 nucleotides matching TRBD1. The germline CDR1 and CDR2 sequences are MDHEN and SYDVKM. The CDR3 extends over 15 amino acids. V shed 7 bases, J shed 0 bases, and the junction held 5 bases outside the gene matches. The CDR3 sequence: CASKYRGYSNQPQHF. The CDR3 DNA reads TGTGCCAGCAAGTACAGGGGGTATAGCAATCAGCCCCAGCATTTT. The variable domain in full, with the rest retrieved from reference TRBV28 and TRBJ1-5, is DVKVTQSSRYLVKRTGEKVFLECVQDMDHENMFWYRQDPGLGLRLIYFSYDVKMKEKGDIPEGYSVSREKKERFSLILESASTNQTSMYLCASKYRGYSNQPQHFGDGTRLSIL.

CDR3 in amino acids: CASSLYSNTEAFF. CDR3 nucleotide sequence: TGTGCCAGCAGCTTATACTCGAACACTGAAGCTTTCTTT. The chain couples TRBV7-2 to TRBJ1-1, with D hard to call. CDR1 and CDR2 from the germline V gene are SGHTA and FQGNSA. Trimming shortened V by 2 bases and J by 1 base, and 5 bases separated the two germline ends. The CDR3 has 13 residues.